The 21 T cell receptor beta chains in this list originate from one sample, sequenced in a study of human T cells and chemical hapten exposure. TCRdb fed the RACE reads into MiXCR, producing one record per CDR3 protein. The data contain a few hundred thousand distinct CDR3 sequences, around 5.5% of them seen just once; the ten biggest clones take up roughly 8.2%. The sample's time point: pre-sensitization, week 0. As for treatment: therapeutic diphenylcyclopropenone sensitization with weekly scalp DPC. The sample in question was whole blood, obtained in connection with sensitization to the hapten diphenylcyclopropenone (DPC). Receptors were obtained from a woman between 18 and 30 years old with alopecia areata. Some clones in this sample may be carry-over from other donors' samples.

This chain connects TRBV2 to TRBJ1-5; 7 bases agree with TRBD1. V dropped 6 bases and J dropped 0; count of bases not matched to a gene: 2. CDR3 length equals 14 residues. CDR1 SNHLY and CDR2 FYNNEI come from the germline V gene. The CDR3 DNA sequence: TGTGCCAGCAGAGGGGACAGTAGCAATCAGCCCCAGCATTTT. Protein: CASRGDSSNQPQHF.

V usage is TRBV10-3 and J usage is TRBJ2-1; 7 positions agree with TRBD1. The CDR3 consists of 15 residues. V gave up 10 bases and J gave up 4 bases; unmatched junction bases: 13. Germline CDR1 is ENHRY and CDR2 is SYGVKD. The CDR3 sequence: CATRDSHHPYNEQFF. In DNA, the CDR3 is TGTGCCACCCGGGACAGCCACCACCCGTACAATGAGCAGTTCTTC.

This clonotype has ten or more counts. The genes are TRBV24-1 and TRBJ2-3; 9 positions agree with TRBD2. The CDR3 is 15 amino acids. Germline lookup yields CDR1 KGHDR and CDR2 SFDVKD. V shed 4 bases, J shed 5 bases, and the junction held 6 bases outside the gene matches. CDR3 bases: TGTGCCACCAGTGAAGCGGGGGGAGGGATAGATACGCAGTATTTT. The encoded protein is CATSEAGGGIDTQYF.

This clonotype was seen at least ten times. One end of the junction is discordant with germline, which a read error may explain. The chain has TRBV6-1 and TRBJ2-3; D is unresolved. CDR3 length equals 10 residues. Looked up from germline, CDR1 is MNHNS and CDR2 is SASEGT. The CDR3 bases are TGTGCCAGCAGGGAAGATACGCAGTATTTT. It specifies CASREDTQYF.

A few counts support this clonotype. V and J are TRBV7-6 and TRBJ1-3; maybe TRBD1 (6 bases). Germline V CDR1 and CDR2: SGHVS, FNYEAQ. The V and J ends lost 4 bases and 0 bases respectively, with 16 bases between them. The CDR3 is made up of 17 amino acids. Written as DNA, the CDR3 is TGTGCCAGCAGCTCCGAGAGCGACAGGTACTCTGGAAACACCATATATTTT. Translated, it gives CASSSESDRYSGNTIYF.

In its sample, this clonotype was seen many times. This CDR3 is CASNQVNTEAFF. The CDR3 DNA follows: TGTGCCAGCAATCAGGTGAACACTGAAGCTTTCTTT. The V call is TRBV6-1, the J call TRBJ1-1, with D unclear. The CDR3 contains 12 residues. The germline gives CDR1 MNHNS, CDR2 SASEGT. Trimming left V 7 bases short and J 0 bases short, with 6 bases between.

This clonotype was recorded at least ten times. The CDR3 loop reads CASSIGLTYEQYF. The CDR3 DNA reads as TGTGCCAGCAGCATCGGGTTGACCTACGAGCAGTACTTC. The J gene is TRBJ2-7, the V gene TRBV27; D not resolved. Germline-derived CDR1 and CDR2 are MNHEY and SMNVEV (reference sequence). The CDR3 contains 13 residues. V dropped 6 bases and J dropped 2 bases, with 11 bases sitting between them.

V is TRBV3-1 and J is TRBJ2-7; TRBD1 matches 7 bases. The trim removed 6 bases at V and 6 bases at J, leaving 11 bases unmatched. This CDR3 comprises 14 residues. Germline lookup yields CDR1 LGHDT and CDR2 YNNKEL (reference sequence). The CDR3 sequence: CASSYEGQDSEQYF. The CDR3 bases are TGTGCCAGCAGTTACGAAGGACAGGATAGCGAGCAGTACTTC.

On this clonotype itself: Given a much more abundant clone one base away, this may be a read error. The gene calls are TRBV7-8 and TRBJ2-4, with D unresolved. Germline-derived CDR1 and CDR2 are SGHVS and FQNEAQ. The V end was cut by 3 bases, the J end by 5 bases, with 2 bases between. This CDR3 contains 11 residues. In nucleotides, the CDR3 is TGTGCCAGCAGCTTTGAAAACATTCAGTACTTC. Its translation is CASSFENIQYF.

There are a few counts of this clonotype. The chain has TRBV7-8 and TRBJ1-5, with D unclear. The germline V and J ends were trimmed by 6 bases and 3 bases, with 9 bases remaining between them. Germline CDR1 is SGHVS and CDR2 is FQNEAQ. This CDR3 region has 13 residues. The CDR3 DNA is TGTGCCAGCAGGACTAGTCTCAATCAGCCCCAGCATTTT. This encodes CASRTSLNQPQHF.

This clonotype was counted at least ten times. The chain links TRBV20-1 to TRBJ1-1; perhaps TRBD1 as D (5 bases). The CDR3 is made up of 11 amino acids. The V gene lost 0 bases and the J gene lost 6 bases, with 5 bases spanning the gap. The germline CDR1 and CDR2 sequences are DFQATT and SNEGSKA (reference sequence). CDR3 region: CSARDRAEAFF. CDR3 coding DNA: TGCAGTGCTAGAGACAGGGCTGAAGCTTTCTTT.

This clonotype was observed at least ten times. This chain connects TRBV12-3 or TRBV12-4 to TRBJ1-2; D may be TRBD1 (6 bases). Deletions cut 8 bases from V and 4 bases from J, with 20 bases between. The CDR3 runs 15 residues. The DNA of the CDR3 is TGTGCCAGCCTCCCGTGGCAGGGAGGGGGCTATGGCTACACCTTC. This codes for CASLPWQGGGYGYTF.

There are many counts of this clonotype. CDR3 loop: CASKDSGTYNSPLHF. The CDR3 bases are TGTGCCAGCAAGGACTCCGGGACATATAATTCACCCCTCCACTTT. This chain joins TRBV6-5 and TRBJ1-6; D might be TRBD1 (6 bases). The germline V gene encodes CDR1 MNHEY and CDR2 SVGAGI. This CDR3 has 15 amino acids. V was shortened by 7 bases and J by 4 bases, with 14 bases between the two germline ends.

V usage is TRBV7-9 and J usage is TRBJ1-5; 9 bases agree with TRBD1. The junction had 8 bases not matched to a gene; V was cut back by 4 bases and J by 4 bases. The CDR3 loop spans 16 amino acids. Germline CDR1 SEHNR, CDR2 FQNEAQ (reference sequence). Written as DNA, the CDR3 is TGTGCCAGCAGCTCAGGGGACAGGGATCGTAATCAGCCCCAGCATTTT. Translating gives CASSSGDRDRNQPQHF.

This clonotype has at least ten counts. V and J are TRBV6-4 and TRBJ2-2; 9 bases align to TRBD2. The germline CDR1 and CDR2 sequences are MRHNA and SNTAGT. The junction had 4 bases not matched to a gene; V was cut back by 3 bases and J by 5 bases. The CDR3 covers 15 residues. The chain's CDR3 is CASSDASGGTGELFF. In DNA, the CDR3 is TGTGCCAGCAGTGATGCGAGCGGGGGGACCGGGGAGCTGTTTTTT.

This clonotype was seen a few times. The gene calls are TRBV19 and TRBJ2-3; 8 positions agree with TRBD1. J lost 4 bases, V lost 3 bases, and 3 bases had no gene match. Germline V gene lookup returns CDR1 LNHDA and CDR2 SQIVND (reference sequence). The length of the CDR3 is 14 residues. CDR3: CASSMTGAADTQYF. In DNA, the CDR3 is TGTGCCAGTAGTATGACAGGGGCGGCAGATACGCAGTATTTT.

In this sample, this clonotype turned up many times. The V gene is TRBV5-1, the J gene TRBJ2-3, with D unclear. The CDR3 length is 14 residues. Germline V gives CDR1 SGHRS, CDR2 YFSETQ. The V end was cut by 3 bases, the J end by 0 bases, with 8 bases between. The CDR3 DNA is TGCGCCAGCAGCTCCACACCTAGCACAGATACGCAGTATTTT. As protein: CASSSTPSTDTQYF.

Ten or more counts support this clonotype. V and J are TRBV18 and TRBJ1-3; TRBD1 might be the D (6 bases). Germline assignment: CDR1 KGHSH and CDR2 LQKENI. This CDR3 has 15 residues. V was trimmed by 4 bases and J by 0 bases, leaving 10 bases between them. CDR3: CASSRGQNSGNTIYF. The CDR3, as DNA: TGTGCCAGCTCACGGGGACAAAACTCTGGAAACACCATATATTTT.

In this sample, this clonotype turned up a few times. The rearrangement links TRBV6-5 to TRBJ2-3; 11 positions agree with TRBD1. Trimming at V came to 5 bases and at J to 5 bases, leaving 6 bases not matched to a gene. The CDR3 is 15 residues long. The germline gives CDR1 MNHEY, CDR2 SVGAGI. CDR3 sequence reads: CASSGRTGGIDTQYF. Here the CDR3 DNA reads TGTGCCAGCAGTGGACGGACAGGGGGCATAGATACGCAGTATTTT.

This clonotype was found a few times. The chain has TRBV2 and TRBJ2-3, with D hard to call. This CDR3 region has 16 residues. Trimming pared 7 bases from V and 4 bases from J, leaving 21 bases between. Germline CDR1 and CDR2: SNHLY and FYNNEI. This CDR3 reads CASKGFRTTGADTQYF. In DNA, the CDR3 is TGTGCCAGCAAAGGCTTCCGGACGACCGGAGCAGATACGCAGTATTTT.

This rearrangement joins TRBV27 to TRBJ1-2, with TRBD1 matching 7 bases. The CDR3 is 15 residues long. The germline gives CDR1 MNHEY, CDR2 SMNVEV (reference sequence). The V segment lost 3 bases and the J segment 5 bases; nucleotides outside the gene matches: 9. CDR3 in amino acids: CASSFSSDRVYGYTF. CDR3 sequence (DNA): TGTGCCAGCAGTTTCAGCTCAGACAGGGTGTATGGCTACACCTTC.